The entry below describes one T cell receptor (beta chain). J was trimmed by 5 bases and V by 4 bases; bases with no gene match: 6. This CDR3 comprises 15 residues. CDR1 is SEHNR, CDR2 FQNEAQ, per germline (reference sequence). This sample stems from a study of OX40 agonist ivuxolimab in advanced cancers. Overall study: Recorded diagnoses for dose-escalation patients were hepatocellular carcinoma, melanoma, renal cell or head and neck cancer. Aged roughly 23 to 80 with a mean of roughly 65 years, they were under 85% male.

Libraries were prepared by immunoSEQ multiplex PCR; TCRdb keeps only in-frame clonotypes and omits some of them. The sample includes about 57,000 clones, 90% to 95% seen only once; the top ten take more than 20%. The source of this sequence is an adult with an advanced solid tumor such as melanoma, head and neck, liver or kidney cancer. The rearrangement joins TRBV7-9 to TRBJ2-2; 8 positions match TRBD2. This sample comprised CD4+ or CD8+ T cells sorted from blood, obtained in a trial of the OX40 agonist ivuxolimab. The CDR3 sequence: CASSSSREGTGELFF. For the CDR3, the DNA is TGTGCCAGCAGCTCTTCACGGGAGGGAACCGGGGAGCTGTTTTTT.